The rows below give T cell receptor beta chains drawn from one sample of a study of cytomegalovirus exposure and HLA in healthy donors. Produced via immunoSEQ multiplex PCR; TCRdb's table is partial and in-frame only. The sample contains 150,000 or so clones, 70% to 90% of which appear only once. Material: PBMCs. Source of these receptors: a man aged 45-65 years in good health and CMV-seronegative. CDR3s include the opening cysteine and the closing phenylalanine or tryptophan. A D gene is named only where the DNA matches it firmly. Clone size, where shown, is once, few, many, or a class for clones that have expanded.

size: .; V: TRBV9; J: TRBJ1-2; D: TRBD1; DNA: TGTGCCAGCAGCGTAGGGGAAGGGGGCGGCTATGGCTACACCTTC; CDR3: CASSVGEGGGYGYTF
size: .; V: TRBV7-8; J: TRBJ1-2; D: TRBD1; DNA: TGTGCCAGCAGCAAACAGGGGGCTATTGGCTACACCTTC; CDR3: CASSKQGAIGYTF
size: .; V: TRBV4-1; J: TRBJ2-7; D: .; DNA: TGCGCCAGCAGCCAAGATGTCCAGGGAACCTACGAGCAGTACTTC; CDR3: CASSQDVQGTYEQYF
size: .; V: TRBV5-1; J: TRBJ2-3; D: TRBD2; DNA: TGCGCCAGCAGCTTGGAATTGGGAGGGGCCCGCACAGATACGCAGTATTTT; CDR3: CASSLELGGARTDTQYF
size: .; V: TRBV7-4; J: TRBJ1-6; D: .; DNA: TGTGCCAGCAGCTTAGTTCTAGCTGGGTACGCCTATAATTCACCCCTCCACTTT; CDR3: CASSLVLAGYAYNSPLHF
size: .; V: TRBV7-8; J: TRBJ2-1; D: TRBD2; DNA: TGTGCCAGCAGCTTGGTGGGCGGGACTAGCCGGAACAATGAGCAGTTCTTC; CDR3: CASSLVGGTSRNNEQFF
size: once; V: TRBV2; J: TRBJ1-2; D: .; DNA: TGTGCCAGCAGCCCCGACAGGAGACTTAACTATGGCTACACCTTC; CDR3: CASSPDRRLNYGYTF
size: .; V: TRBV10-1; J: TRBJ1-6; D: .; DNA: TGCGCCATTTCCATGGCTAGCTCCTATAATTCACCCCTCCACTTT; CDR3: CAISMASSYNSPLHF
size: .; V: TRBV6-5; J: TRBJ2-1; D: TRBD2; DNA: TGTGCCAGCAGTTGGAGGGAGGGGAGCTCCTACAATGAGCAGTTCTTC; CDR3: CASSWREGSSYNEQFF
size: .; V: TRBV5-1; J: TRBJ1-4; D: TRBD1; DNA: TGCGCCAGCAGCTTGGAGGGGACAGGGATTGAAAAACTGTTTTTT; CDR3: CASSLEGTGIEKLFF
size: .; V: TRBV9; J: TRBJ1-1; D: .; DNA: TGTGCCAGCAGCGTAGTCGGGGGAAGGACTGAAGCTTTCTTT; CDR3: CASSVVGGRTEAFF
size: .; V: TRBV4-1; J: TRBJ2-2; D: TRBD2; DNA: TGCGCCAGCAGCCAAGCGGGGAGCGGGGCATTCACCGGGGAGCTGTTTTTT; CDR3: CASSQAGSGAFTGELFF
size: .; V: TRBV30; J: TRBJ1-1; D: .; DNA: TGTGCCTGGAGCCGGGGAGGGACGACTGAAGCTTTCTTT; CDR3: CAWSRGGTTEAFF
size: .; V: TRBV27; J: TRBJ1-2; D: TRBD1; DNA: TGTGCCAGCAGTCTAACCCGGACAGGGGGCGCGTTGTATGGCTACACCTTC; CDR3: CASSLTRTGGALYGYTF
size: few; V: TRBV9; J: TRBJ2-1; D: TRBD1; DNA: TGTGCCAGCAACCGACTCGGGACAGGGAACAATGAGCAGTTCTTC; CDR3: CASNRLGTGNNEQFF
size: .; V: TRBV5-1; J: TRBJ1-1; D: .; DNA: TGCGCCAGCGAGGCATTCGGGGGGAACACTGAAGCTTTCTTT; CDR3: CASEAFGGNTEAFF
size: .; V: TRBV21-1; J: TRBJ1-5; D: .; DNA: TGTGCCAGCACCAGGGACAGGCTTTTCTATAGCAATCAGCCCCAGCATTTT; CDR3: CASTRDRLFYSNQPQHF
size: .; V: TRBV5-4; J: TRBJ2-5; D: .; DNA: TGTGCCAGCAGCTTGGCCCTACAGACAGAATCAGCGACCCAGTACTTC; CDR3: CASSLALQTESATQYF
size: .; V: TRBV6-1; J: TRBJ1-1; D: TRBD1; DNA: TGTGCCAGCAATACAGGGGGCGCGGACACTGAAGCTTTCTTT; CDR3: CASNTGGADTEAFF
size: .; V: TRBV9; J: TRBJ1-6; D: .; DNA: TGTGCCAGCAGTCCCGGACAGTCTAATTCACCCCTCCACTTT; CDR3: CASSPGQSNSPLHF
size: .; V: TRBV7-6; J: TRBJ1-3; D: .; DNA: TGTGCCAGCAGCCAGGAGGGAGGAAACACCATATATTTT; CDR3: CASSQEGGNTIYF
size: .; V: TRBV11-3; J: TRBJ2-1; D: TRBD1; DNA: TGTGCCAGCAGCTACCTACAGGGGCCCAATGAGCAGTTCTTC; CDR3: CASSYLQGPNEQFF
size: .; V: TRBV6-5; J: TRBJ1-5; D: .; DNA: TGTGCCAGCAGCCGCAGGTACAATCAGCCCCAGCATTTT; CDR3: CASSRRYNQPQHF
size: .; V: TRBV7-8; J: TRBJ2-2; D: TRBD1; DNA: TGTGCCAGCAGCCACGGGGACAGGGGGCGTAGCGGGGAGCTGTTTTTT; CDR3: CASSHGDRGRSGELFF
size: .; V: TRBV15; J: TRBJ2-7; D: .; DNA: TGTGCCACCAGCAGAGAGCAGACTAAAGGGTCCTACGAGCAGTACTTC; CDR3: CATSREQTKGSYEQYF
size: .; V: TRBV5-4; J: TRBJ1-1; D: .; DNA: TGTGCCAGCAGCGCCCGACCTGGAGGGAACACTGAAGCTTTCTTT; CDR3: CASSARPGGNTEAFF
size: .; V: TRBV7-2; J: TRBJ2-7; D: TRBD1; DNA: TGTGCCAGCAGCCTCACAGGGGGCTACGAGCAGTACTTC; CDR3: CASSLTGGYEQYF
size: .; V: TRBV19; J: TRBJ1-2; D: TRBD1; DNA: TGTGCCAGTACACAGGGGCTAGCTAACTATGGCTACACCTTC; CDR3: CASTQGLANYGYTF
size: .; V: TRBV12-2; J: TRBJ2-7; D: .; DNA: TGTGCAAGTCGCTTAGAGATGGGACTAGCGGGAGCCTTC; CDR3: CASRLEMGLAGAF
size: .; V: TRBV18; J: TRBJ2-7; D: .; DNA: TGTGCCAGCTCACCACCGGACGGGGGTCAGCAGTACTTC; CDR3: CASSPPDGGQQYF
size: .; V: TRBV28; J: TRBJ2-2; D: .; DNA: TGTGCCACCAGTTTGGCTAGCGAGAACACCGGGGAGCTGTTTTTT; CDR3: CATSLASENTGELFF
size: .; V: TRBV5-1; J: TRBJ2-1; D: TRBD2; DNA: TGCGCCAGCAGCTTGCGTACTAGCGGGAGGTCTGATGAGCAGTTCTTC; CDR3: CASSLRTSGRSDEQFF
size: .; V: TRBV11-3; J: TRBJ2-2; D: .; DNA: TGTGCCAGCAGCTTACGTCGGGGTCTGAACACCGGGGAGCTGTTTTTT; CDR3: CASSLRRGLNTGELFF
size: .; V: TRBV4-1; J: TRBJ2-7; D: .; DNA: TGCGCCAGCAGCCAAGCAACAGGTAGCTCCTACGAGCAGTACTTC; CDR3: CASSQATGSSYEQYF
size: .; V: TRBV25-1; J: TRBJ2-1; D: .; DNA: TGTGCCAGCAGTGGGGGGCGGGAGAGATGGAATGAGCAGTTCTTC; CDR3: CASSGGRERWNEQFF
size: .; V: TRBV5-4; J: TRBJ2-7; D: .; DNA: TGTGCCAGCACCTCACTACCTCTGGACGAGCAGTACTTC; CDR3: CASTSLPLDEQYF
size: .; V: TRBV20-1; J: TRBJ1-1; D: .; DNA: TGCAGTGCTCAAAACACTGAAGCTTTCTTT; CDR3: CSAQNTEAFF
size: few; V: TRBV27; J: TRBJ2-5; D: .; DNA: TGTGCCAGCAGGGGGGACTTGTACCAAGAGACCCAGTACTTC; CDR3: CASRGDLYQETQYF
size: .; V: TRBV29-1; J: TRBJ2-2; D: .; DNA: TGCAGCGTCCAGCGACAGATAAACACCGGGGAGCTGTTTTTT; CDR3: CSVQRQINTGELFF
size: .; V: TRBV5-6; J: TRBJ2-3; D: TRBD1; DNA: TGTGCCAGCAGCTTGGTGGGACAGGTGAGCTGGGGCACAGATACGCAGTATTTT; CDR3: CASSLVGQVSWGTDTQYF
size: few; V: TRBV29-1; J: TRBJ2-7; D: TRBD2; DNA: TGCAGCGTTGAAGAACTGACTAGCGGGGTTATCTACGAGCAGTACTTC; CDR3: CSVEELTSGVIYEQYF
size: .; V: TRBV6-5; J: TRBJ1-1; D: .; DNA: TGTGCCAGCAGTCCTACGCGGGGGTCCACTGAAGCTTTCTTT; CDR3: CASSPTRGSTEAFF
size: .; V: TRBV6-4; J: TRBJ1-6; D: TRBD1; DNA: TGTGCCAGCAGTCTCACAGGGGGCTATAATTCACCCCTCCACTTT; CDR3: CASSLTGGYNSPLHF
size: .; V: TRBV4-2; J: TRBJ2-7; D: .; DNA: TGTGCCAGCAGCCAAGATACCGGAGGGGGCCTAGCGGGTTCCGCCTACGAGCAGTACTTC; CDR3: CASSQDTGGGLAGSAYEQYF
size: .; V: TRBV19; J: TRBJ2-3; D: TRBD2; DNA: TGTGCCAGTAGTATAGGGCCTAGCGGGGTTACAGATACGCAGTATTTT; CDR3: CASSIGPSGVTDTQYF
size: once; V: TRBV5-1; J: TRBJ2-3; D: TRBD2; DNA: TGCGCCAGCAGAATACAACTAGCGGGGGGCACAGATACGCAGTATTTT; CDR3: CASRIQLAGGTDTQYF
size: .; V: TRBV30; J: TRBJ2-6; D: .; DNA: TGTGCCTGGAGTAATGCGGGACTGGCTGGGGCCAACGTCCTGACTTTC; CDR3: CAWSNAGLAGANVLTF
size: .; V: TRBV5-1; J: TRBJ2-7; D: TRBD2; DNA: TGCGCCAGCAGCCCCTCGGGAGGGTACGAGCAGTACTTC; CDR3: CASSPSGGYEQYF
size: .; V: TRBV29-1; J: TRBJ1-5; D: .; DNA: TGCAGCGTCGGAGGGGACAATCAGCCCCAGCATTTT; CDR3: CSVGGDNQPQHF
size: .; V: TRBV28; J: TRBJ2-6; D: .; DNA: TGTGCCAGCAGTTTAGGAGGGCCTGGGGCCAACGTCCTGACTTTC; CDR3: CASSLGGPGANVLTF
size: once; V: TRBV5-1; J: TRBJ2-7; D: .; DNA: TGCGCCAGCAGCCCAGCTCCAAGGGACTCGGTCGAGCAGTACTTC; CDR3: CASSPAPRDSVEQYF
size: .; V: TRBV19; J: TRBJ1-1; D: TRBD1; DNA: TGTGCCAGTAGTAGTCGGACAGGGAGTAACACTGAAGCTTTCTTT; CDR3: CASSSRTGSNTEAFF
size: .; V: TRBV7-2; J: TRBJ1-2; D: .; DNA: TGTGCCAGCAGCTTCAACAGGGTCGGCTACACCTTC; CDR3: CASSFNRVGYTF